The text below deals with one T cell receptor (beta chain). The data derive from a study of naive and memory T cell subsets. The CDR3 extends over 15 amino acids. The germline gives CDR1 MNHEY, CDR2 SVGEGT. V shed 6 bases and J shed 0 bases, with 12 bases lying between them. Separate alpha and beta amplification began at the second PCR step. Sorting gates: effector memory CD45RA-CD27-, EMRA CD45RA+CD27-. An equimolar mix of two oligonucleotides served as the beta constant-region primer for TRBC1 and TRBC2. TCRdb analysed the UMI-ligation and nested PCR reads with MiXCR anew, one entry per CDR3 protein. The sample contains 37,000 or so distinct CDR3 sequences, approximately 12% of which appear only once.

The specimen was effector memory CD4+ T cells from blood. Subset: effector memory, CD45RA- CD27-. This clonotype was obtained from a human donor in good health. The gene calls are TRBV6-2 or TRBV6-3 and TRBJ1-5; D call uncertain. The CDR3 loop is CASRPRRDSNQPQHF. CDR3 sequence (DNA): TGTGCCAGCAGGCCTCGACGGGATAGCAATCAGCCCCAGCATTTT.